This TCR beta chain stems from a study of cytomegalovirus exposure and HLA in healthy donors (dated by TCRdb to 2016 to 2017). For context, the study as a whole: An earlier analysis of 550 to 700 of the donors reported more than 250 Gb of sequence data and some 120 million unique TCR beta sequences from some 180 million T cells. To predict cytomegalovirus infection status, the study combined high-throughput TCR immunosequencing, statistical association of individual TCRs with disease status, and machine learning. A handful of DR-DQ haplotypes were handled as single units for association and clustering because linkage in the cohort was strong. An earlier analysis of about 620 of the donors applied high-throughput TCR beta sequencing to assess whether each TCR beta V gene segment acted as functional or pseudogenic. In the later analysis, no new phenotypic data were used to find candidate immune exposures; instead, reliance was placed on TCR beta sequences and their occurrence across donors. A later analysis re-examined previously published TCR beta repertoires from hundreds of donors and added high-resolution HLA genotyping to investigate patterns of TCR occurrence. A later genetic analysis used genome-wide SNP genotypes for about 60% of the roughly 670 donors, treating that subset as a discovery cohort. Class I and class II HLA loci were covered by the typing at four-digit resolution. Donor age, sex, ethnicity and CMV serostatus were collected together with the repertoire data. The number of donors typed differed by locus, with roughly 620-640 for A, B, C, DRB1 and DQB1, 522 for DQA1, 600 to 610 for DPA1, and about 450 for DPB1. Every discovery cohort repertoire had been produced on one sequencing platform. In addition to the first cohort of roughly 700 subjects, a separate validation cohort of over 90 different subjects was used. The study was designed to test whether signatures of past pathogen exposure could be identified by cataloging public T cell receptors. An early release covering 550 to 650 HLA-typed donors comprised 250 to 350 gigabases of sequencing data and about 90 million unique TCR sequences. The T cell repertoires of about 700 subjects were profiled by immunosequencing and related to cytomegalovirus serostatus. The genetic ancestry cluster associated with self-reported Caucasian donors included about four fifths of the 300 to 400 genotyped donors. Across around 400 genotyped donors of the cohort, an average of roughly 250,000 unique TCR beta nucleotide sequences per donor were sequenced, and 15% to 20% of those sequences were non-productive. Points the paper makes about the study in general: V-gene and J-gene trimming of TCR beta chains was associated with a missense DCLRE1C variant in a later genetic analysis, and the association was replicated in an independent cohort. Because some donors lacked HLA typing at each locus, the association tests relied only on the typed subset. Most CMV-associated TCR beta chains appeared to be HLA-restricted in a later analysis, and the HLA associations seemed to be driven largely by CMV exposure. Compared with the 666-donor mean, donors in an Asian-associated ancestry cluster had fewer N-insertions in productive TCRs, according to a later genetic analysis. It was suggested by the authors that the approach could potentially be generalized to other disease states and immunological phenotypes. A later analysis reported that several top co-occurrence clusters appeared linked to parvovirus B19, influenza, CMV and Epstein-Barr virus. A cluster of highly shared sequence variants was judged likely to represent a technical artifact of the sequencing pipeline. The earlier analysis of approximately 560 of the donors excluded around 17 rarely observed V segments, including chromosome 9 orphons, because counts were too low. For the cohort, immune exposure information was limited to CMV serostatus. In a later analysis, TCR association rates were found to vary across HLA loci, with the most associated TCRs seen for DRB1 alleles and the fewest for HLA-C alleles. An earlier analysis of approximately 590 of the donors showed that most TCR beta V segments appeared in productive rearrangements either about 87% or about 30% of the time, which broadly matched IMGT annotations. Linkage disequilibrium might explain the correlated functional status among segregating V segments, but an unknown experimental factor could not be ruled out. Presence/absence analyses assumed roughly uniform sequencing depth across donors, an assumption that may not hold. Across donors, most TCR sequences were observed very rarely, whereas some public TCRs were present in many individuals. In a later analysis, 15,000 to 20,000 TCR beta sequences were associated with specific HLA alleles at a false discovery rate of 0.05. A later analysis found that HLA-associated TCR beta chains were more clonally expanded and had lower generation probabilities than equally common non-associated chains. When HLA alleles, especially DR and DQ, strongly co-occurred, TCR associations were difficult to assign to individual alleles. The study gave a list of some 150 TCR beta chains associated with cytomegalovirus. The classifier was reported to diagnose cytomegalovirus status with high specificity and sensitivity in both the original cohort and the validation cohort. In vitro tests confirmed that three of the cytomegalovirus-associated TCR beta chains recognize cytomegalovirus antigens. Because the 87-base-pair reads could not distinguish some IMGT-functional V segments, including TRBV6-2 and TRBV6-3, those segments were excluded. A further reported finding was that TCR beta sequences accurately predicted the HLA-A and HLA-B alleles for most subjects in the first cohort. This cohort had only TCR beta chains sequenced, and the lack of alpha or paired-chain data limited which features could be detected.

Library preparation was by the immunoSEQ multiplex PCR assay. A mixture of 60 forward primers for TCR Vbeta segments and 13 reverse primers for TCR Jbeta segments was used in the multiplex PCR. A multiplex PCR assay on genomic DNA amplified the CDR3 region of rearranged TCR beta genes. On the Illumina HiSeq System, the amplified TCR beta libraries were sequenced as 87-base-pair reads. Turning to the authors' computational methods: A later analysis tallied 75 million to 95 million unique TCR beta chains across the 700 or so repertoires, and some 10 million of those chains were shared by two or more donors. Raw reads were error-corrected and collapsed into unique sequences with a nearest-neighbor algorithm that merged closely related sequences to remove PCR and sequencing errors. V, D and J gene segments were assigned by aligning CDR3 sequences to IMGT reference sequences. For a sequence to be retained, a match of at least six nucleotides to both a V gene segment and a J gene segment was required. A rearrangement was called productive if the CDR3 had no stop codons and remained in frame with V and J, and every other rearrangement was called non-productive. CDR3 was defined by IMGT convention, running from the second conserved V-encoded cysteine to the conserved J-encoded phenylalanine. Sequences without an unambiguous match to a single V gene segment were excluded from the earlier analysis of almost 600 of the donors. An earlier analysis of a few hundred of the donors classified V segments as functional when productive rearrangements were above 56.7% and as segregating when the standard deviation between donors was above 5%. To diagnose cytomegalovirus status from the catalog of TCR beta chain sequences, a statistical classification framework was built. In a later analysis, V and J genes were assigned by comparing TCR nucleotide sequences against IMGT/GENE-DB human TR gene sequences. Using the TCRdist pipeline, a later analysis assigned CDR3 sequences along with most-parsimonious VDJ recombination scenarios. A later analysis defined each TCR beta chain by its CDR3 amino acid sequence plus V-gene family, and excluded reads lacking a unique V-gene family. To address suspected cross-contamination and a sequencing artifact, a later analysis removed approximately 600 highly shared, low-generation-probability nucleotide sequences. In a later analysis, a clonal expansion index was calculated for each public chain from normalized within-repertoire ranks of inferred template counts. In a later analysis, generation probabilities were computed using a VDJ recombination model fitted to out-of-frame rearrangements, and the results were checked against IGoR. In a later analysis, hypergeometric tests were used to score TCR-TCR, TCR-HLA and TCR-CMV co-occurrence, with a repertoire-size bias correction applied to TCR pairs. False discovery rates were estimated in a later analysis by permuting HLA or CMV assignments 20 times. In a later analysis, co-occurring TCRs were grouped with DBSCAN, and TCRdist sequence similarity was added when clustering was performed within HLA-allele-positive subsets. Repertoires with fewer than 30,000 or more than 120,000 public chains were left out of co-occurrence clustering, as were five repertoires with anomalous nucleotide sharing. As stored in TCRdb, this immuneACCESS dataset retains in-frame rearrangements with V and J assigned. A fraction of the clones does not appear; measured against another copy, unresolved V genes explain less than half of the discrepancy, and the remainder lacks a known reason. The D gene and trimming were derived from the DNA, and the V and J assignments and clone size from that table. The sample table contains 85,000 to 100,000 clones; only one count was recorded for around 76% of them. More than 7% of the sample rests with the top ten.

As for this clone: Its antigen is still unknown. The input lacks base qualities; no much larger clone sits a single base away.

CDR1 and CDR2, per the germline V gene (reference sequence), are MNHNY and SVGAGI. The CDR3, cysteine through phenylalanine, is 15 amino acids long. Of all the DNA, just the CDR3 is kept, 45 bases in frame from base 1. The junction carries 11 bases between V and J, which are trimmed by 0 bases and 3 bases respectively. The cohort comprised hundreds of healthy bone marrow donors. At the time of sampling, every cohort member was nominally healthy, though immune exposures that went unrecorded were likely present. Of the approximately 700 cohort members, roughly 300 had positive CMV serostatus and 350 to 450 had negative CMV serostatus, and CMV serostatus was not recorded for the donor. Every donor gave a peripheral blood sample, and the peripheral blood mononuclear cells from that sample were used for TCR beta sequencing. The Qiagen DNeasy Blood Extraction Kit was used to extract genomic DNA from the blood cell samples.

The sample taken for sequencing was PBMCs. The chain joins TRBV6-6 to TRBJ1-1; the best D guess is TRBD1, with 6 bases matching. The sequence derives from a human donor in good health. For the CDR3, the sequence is CASSYSQGPHTEAFF. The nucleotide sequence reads TGTGCCAGCAGTTACTCGCAGGGGCCTCACACTGAAGCTTTCTTT.